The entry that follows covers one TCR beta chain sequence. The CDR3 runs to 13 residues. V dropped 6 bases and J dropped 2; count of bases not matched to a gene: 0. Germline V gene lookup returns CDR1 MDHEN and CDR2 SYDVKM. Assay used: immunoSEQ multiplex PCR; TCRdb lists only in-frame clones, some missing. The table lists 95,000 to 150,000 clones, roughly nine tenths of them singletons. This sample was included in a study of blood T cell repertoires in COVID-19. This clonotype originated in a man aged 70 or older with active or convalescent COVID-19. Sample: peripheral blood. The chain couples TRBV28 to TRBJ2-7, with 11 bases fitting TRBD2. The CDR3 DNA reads TGTGCCAGCAGGACTAGCGGGACCTACGAGCAGTACTTC. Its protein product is CASRTSGTYEQYF.